These 12 T cell receptor beta chains originate from one sample sequenced in a study of blood T cell repertoires in COVID-19. Repertoires were generated with immunoSEQ multiplex PCR, while TCRdb's copy carries only in-frame clones and drops some. The data hold approximately 300,000 clones, with 85% observed a single time. What was sequenced was PBMCs or T cells enriched from blood (not recorded which). These receptors were taken from a woman between 25 and 40 years old who had been exposed to COVID-19.

The V gene is TRBV30, the J gene TRBJ2-2; a weak D match, TRBD2 (6 bases). The germline V gene has CDR1 GTSNPN and CDR2 SVGIG (reference sequence). CDR3 length: 15 residues. V lost 2 bases and J 1 base, leaving 11 bases between the germline ends. CDR3 bases: TGTGCCTGGAGTTTCGGGAGTAGGAACACCGGGGAGCTGTTTTTT. Translating gives CAWSFGSRNTGELFF.

The chain combines TRBV7-9 with TRBJ1-6, with TRBD1 matching 7 bases. The CDR3 is 16 residues long. V was clipped by 5 bases and J by 0 bases; unmatched bases: 4. The germline V gene encodes CDR1 SEHNR and CDR2 FQNEAQ (reference sequence). CDR3 sequence: CASSRDSSSYNSPLHF. CDR3 sequence (DNA): TGTGCCAGCAGCCGGGACAGTAGCTCCTATAATTCACCCCTCCACTTT.

This chain uses TRBV7-2 with TRBJ1-5, with D possibly matching TRBD1 (5 bases). This CDR3 is 14 amino acids long. V gave up 8 bases and J gave up 3 bases, with 14 bases separating them. Germline V CDR1 and CDR2: SGHTA, FQGNSA. The CDR3, as DNA: TGTGCCAGCCGGCAGGGAGGATACAATCAGCCCCAGCATTTT. Translating gives CASRQGGYNQPQHF.

CDR3 sequence: CASRLRGSHQPQHF. The CDR3, as DNA: TGTGCCAGCAGGCTGAGGGGGTCGCATCAGCCCCAGCATTTT. The V call is TRBV21-1, the J call TRBJ1-5; the D segment call TRBD1 is taken from the table without a DNA check. TRBV21-1 is tagged as a pseudogene. This CDR3 spans 14 amino acids.

The chain joins TRBV19 to TRBJ1-1, with D maybe TRBD1 (5 bases). The germline gives CDR1 LNHDA, CDR2 SQIVND (reference sequence). Trimming removed 6 bases from V and 4 bases from J, with 15 bases in between. There are 14 residues in the CDR3. The CDR3 DNA follows: TGTGCCAGTAGGAGCGACACCGGGGGCACTGAAGCTTTCTTT. Translating it yields CASRSDTGGTEAFF.

The V gene is TRBV5-4, the J gene TRBJ2-5, with 7 bases lining up with TRBD2. J lost 7 bases, V lost 4 bases, and 7 bases had no gene match. This CDR3 is 13 amino acids long. The germline V gene has CDR1 SGHNT and CDR2 YYREEE (reference sequence). The DNA for the CDR3 is TGTGCCAGCAGCCTGGCGGGGAGGGTGACCCAGTACTTC. This gives the protein CASSLAGRVTQYF.

This chain joins TRBV7-9 and TRBJ1-1; D call uncertain. The CDR3 is made up of 15 amino acids. Germline-derived CDR1 and CDR2 are SEHNR and FQNEAQ (reference sequence). Trimming cost V 2 bases and J 4 bases, with 14 bases left between them. CDR3 in amino acids: CASSLIVGVGTEAFF. Written as DNA, the CDR3 is TGTGCCAGCAGCTTAATCGTGGGAGTGGGCACTGAAGCTTTCTTT.

The CDR3 nucleotides are TGTGCCAGCAGCTTTCGACAGGTGGAGACCCAGTACTTC. This gives the protein CASSFRQVETQYF. The chain has TRBV5-4 and TRBJ2-5, with D perhaps matching TRBD1 (6 bases). V was trimmed by 2 bases and J by 5 bases, leaving 10 bases between them. CDR3 length: 13 amino acids. CDR1 is SGHNT, CDR2 YYREEE, per germline (reference sequence).

This chain uses TRBV13 with TRBJ2-3; tentatively, D is TRBD2 (5 bases). Between the trimmed V and J ends, which lost 0 bases and 1 base, there was a span of 11 bases. The CDR3 runs 16 residues. The germline gives CDR1 PRHDT, CDR2 FYEKMQ (reference sequence). The CDR3 protein is CASSLGGLAGTDTQYF. Written as DNA, the CDR3 is TGTGCCAGCAGCTTAGGAGGCCTAGCAGGCACAGATACGCAGTATTTT.

This clone turned up a few times. This chain links TRBV30 with TRBJ2-1; D remains ambiguous. CDR1 and CDR2 (germline): GTSNPN, SVGIG (reference sequence). Trimming shortened V by 0 bases and J by 4 bases, and 7 bases separated the two germline ends. This CDR3 contains 13 residues. CDR3 region: CAWSVSEYNEQFF. The CDR3 nucleotides are TGTGCCTGGAGTGTGTCGGAGTACAATGAGCAGTTCTTC.

This rearrangement joins TRBV5-1 to TRBJ2-3, with 8 bases lining up with TRBD2. There are 17 residues in the CDR3. CDR1 is SGHRS, CDR2 YFSETQ, per germline. The V gene end was trimmed by 0 bases and the J gene end by 0 bases; junction bases not matched to a gene: 6. This CDR3 is CASSLGSAGGSTDTQYF. CDR3 sequence (DNA): TGCGCCAGCAGCTTGGGGTCCGCGGGGGGTAGCACAGATACGCAGTATTTT.

DNA of the CDR3: TGTGCCAGCAGTTTAAAGCCTGGTGGCTACACCTTC. This encodes CASSLKPGGYTF. The V and J genes are TRBV28 and TRBJ1-2; D is undetermined. With 2 bases removed from V and 7 bases from J, the gap between germline ends came to 8 bases. This CDR3 is built from 12 residues. Germline V gene lookup returns CDR1 MDHEN and CDR2 SYDVKM.